The present T cell receptor (beta chain) was sequenced within a study of OX40 agonist ivuxolimab in advanced cancers. Overall study: Every 2 weeks, patients received ivuxolimab intravenously, dosed at 0.01 to 10 mg/kg. The diagnoses of dose-escalation patients were hepatocellular carcinoma, melanoma, renal cell or head and neck cancer. General study findings and limits: At 0.1 to 3.0 mg/kg, clonal expansion of CD4+ and CD8+ blood T cells had occurred by week 6.

To note about this clone: What it binds is not known.

Sequencing used immunoSEQ multiplex PCR; TCRdb keeps in-frame clones, though not all of them. The sample contains tens of thousands of clones, approximately 86% of which appear only once. The source of this sequence is an adult with an advanced solid tumor such as melanoma, head and neck, liver or kidney cancer. This specimen was CD4+ or CD8+ T cells sorted from blood, taken in a trial of the OX40 agonist ivuxolimab.

The CDR3 loop reads CASSYALSTYEQYF. DNA of the CDR3: TGTGCCAGCAGTTACGCCCTTAGCACCTACGAGCAGTACTTC. The chain uses TRBV6-5 and TRBJ2-7; the D is unclear. Trimming shortened V by 2 bases and J by 2 bases, and 10 bases separated the two germline ends. The CDR3 extends over 14 amino acids. Germline V gene sequence: CDR1 MNHEY, CDR2 SVGAGI.